Listed below are T cell receptor beta chains from one sample, sequenced in a study of OX40 agonist ivuxolimab in advanced cancers. This table comes from immunoSEQ multiplex PCR, and its TCRdb copy is limited to in-frame clones, with some not included. Among about 62,000 clones, roughly 87% were seen once, and the ten largest hold about 5%. The sample here was CD4+ or CD8+ T cells sorted from blood, taken in a trial of the OX40 agonist ivuxolimab. These receptors were obtained from an adult with an advanced solid tumor such as melanoma, head and neck, liver or kidney cancer. The CDR3 runs from the conserved cysteine through the conserved F or W. A D gene is named only where the DNA matches it firmly. Clone size is stated in some rows and not others, as once, few, many or a class when expanded.

>TRBJ2-7|TRBV6-6|once|-
CASSYGGREQYF
TGTGCCAGCAGTTACGGGGGGCGCGAGCAGTACTTC
>TRBJ1-5|TRBV28|few|-
CASSLLRGGNQPQHF
TGTGCCAGCAGTTTATTAAGGGGGGGTAATCAGCCCCAGCATTTT
>TRBJ1-1|TRBV2|-|TRBD1
CATLLDRGNTEAFF
TGTGCCACCCTACTGGACAGGGGGAACACTGAAGCTTTCTTT
>TRBJ1-2|TRBV7-2|-|-
CASSLAGSYGYTF
TGTGCCAGCAGCTTAGCAGGGTCCTATGGCTACACCTTC
>TRBJ1-1|TRBV5-1|-|-
CASSLVAQGRVNTEAFF
TGCGCCAGCAGCTTGGTGGCCCAGGGGAGGGTGAACACTGAAGCTTTCTTT
>TRBJ1-1|TRBV30|medium-sized|-
CAWSTTEATEAFF
TGTGCCTGGAGTACAACAGAAGCCACTGAAGCTTTCTTT
>TRBJ1-5|TRBV6-1|-|-
CATLGTRGSNQPQHF
TGTGCCACCCTAGGAACCCGGGGGAGCAATCAGCCCCAGCATTTT
>TRBJ2-5|TRBV5-6|-|-
CASSLFGGQRQETQYF
TGTGCCAGCAGCTTATTTGGGGGGCAGCGACAAGAGACCCAGTACTTC
>TRBJ1-2|TRBV28|-|-
CASSFNHGYTF
TGTGCCAGCAGTTTCAATCATGGCTACACCTTC
>TRBJ1-2|TRBV28|-|TRBD1
CASSYISGQGLSGYTF
TGTGCCAGCAGTTATATTTCGGGACAGGGACTGTCAGGCTACACCTTC
>TRBJ1-1|TRBV7-8|-|-
CASSPLGLGNTEAFF
TGTGCCAGCAGCCCCCTGGGTTTGGGAAACACTGAAGCTTTCTTT
>TRBJ2-2|TRBV2|-|TRBD1
CASSGQGANTGELFF
TGTGCCAGCAGTGGACAGGGGGCGAACACCGGGGAGCTGTTTTTT
>TRBJ1-1|TRBV2|once|TRBD1
CASSRQGNTEAFF
TGTGCCAGCAGCCGACAGGGAAACACTGAAGCTTTCTTT
>TRBJ2-7|TRBV6-5|-|-
CASSNERWPAYEQYF
TGTGCCAGCAGTAATGAGCGGTGGCCGGCCTACGAGCAGTACTTC
>TRBJ2-7|TRBV11-2|-|-
CASSLGGVYEQYF
TGTGCCAGCAGCTTAGGAGGGGTCTACGAGCAGTACTTC
>TRBJ2-7|TRBV7-8|-|TRBD2
CASSKAGLAGSYEQYF
TGTGCCAGCAGCAAAGCGGGACTAGCGGGATCCTACGAGCAGTACTTC
>TRBJ1-1|TRBV27|once|-
CASSFRGRTEAFF
TGTGCCAGCAGTTTTCGGGGAAGGACTGAAGCTTTCTTT
>TRBJ2-1|TRBV6-5|-|TRBD1
CASTQGGQGLSEQFF
TGTGCCAGCACCCAAGGGGGACAGGGGCTCTCGGAGCAGTTCTTC
>TRBJ1-6|TRBV15|-|TRBD1
CATSRGTGAVNSPLHF
TGTGCCACCAGCAGAGGGACAGGGGCGGTAAATTCACCCCTCCACTTT
>TRBJ2-1|TRBV4-3|-|TRBD2
CASSQEPSGSGEQFF
TGCGCCAGCAGCCAAGAGCCTAGCGGGAGTGGGGAGCAGTTCTTC
>TRBJ1-2|TRBV27|-|-
CASSSLGGNYGYTF
TGTGCCAGCAGCTCATTAGGGGGGAACTATGGCTACACCTTC
>TRBJ2-5|TRBV21-1|-|-
CCRWGHQETQYF
TGTTGCCGGTGGGGCCACCAAGAGACCCAGTACTTC
>TRBJ1-2|TRBV7-2|once|-
CASSLDGNYGYTF
TGTGCCAGCAGCCTGGACGGGAACTATGGCTACACCTTC